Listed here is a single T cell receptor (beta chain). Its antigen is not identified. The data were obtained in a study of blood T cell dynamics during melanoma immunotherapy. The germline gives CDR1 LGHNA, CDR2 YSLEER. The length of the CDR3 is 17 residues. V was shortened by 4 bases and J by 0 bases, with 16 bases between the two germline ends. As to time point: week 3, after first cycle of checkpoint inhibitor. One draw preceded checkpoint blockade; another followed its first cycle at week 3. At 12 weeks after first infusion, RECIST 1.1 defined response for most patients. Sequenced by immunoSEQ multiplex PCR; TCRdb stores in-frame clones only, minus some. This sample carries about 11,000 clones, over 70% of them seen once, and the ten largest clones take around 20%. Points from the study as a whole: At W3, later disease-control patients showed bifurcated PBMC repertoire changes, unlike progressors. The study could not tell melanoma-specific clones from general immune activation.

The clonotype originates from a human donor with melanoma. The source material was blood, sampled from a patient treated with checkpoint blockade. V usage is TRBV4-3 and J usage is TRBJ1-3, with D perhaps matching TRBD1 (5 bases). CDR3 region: CASSLSWQGHSGNTIYF. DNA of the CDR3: TGCGCCAGCAGCCTCTCCTGGCAGGGTCACTCTGGAAACACCATATATTTT.